This section outlines one TCR beta chain sequence together with its context. Its antigen is currently not known. No quality values exist for individual bases; no much larger clone is one base distant. The data are from a study of cytomegalovirus exposure and HLA in healthy donors (dated by TCRdb to 2017 to 2019). With respect to the entire study: The 500 to 700 repertoires of the first cohort and the roughly 120 validation repertoires were produced on the same platform, according to a later analysis. The study was designed to test whether signatures of past pathogen exposure could be identified by cataloging public T cell receptors. A separate validation cohort of roughly 110 different subjects was used in addition to the roughly 700-subject first cohort. To predict cytomegalovirus infection status, the study combined high-throughput TCR immunosequencing, statistical association of individual TCRs with disease status, and machine learning. What the authors observed across the whole study: The authors suggested that the approach could potentially be generalized to other disease states and immunological phenotypes. The study gave a list of about 150 TCR beta chains associated with cytomegalovirus. The classifier was reported to diagnose cytomegalovirus status with high specificity and sensitivity in both the original cohort and the validation cohort. Across donors, most TCR sequences were observed very rarely, whereas some public TCRs were present in many individuals. In a later analysis, TCRs clustered in the first cohort were found to also tend to co-occur in the approximately 110 validation repertoires, with approximately 95% of cluster scores above 0. A few of the identified cytomegalovirus-associated TCR beta chains were confirmed in vitro to be specific for cytomegalovirus antigens. A later analysis lacked HLA typing for the validation cohort, so it scored co-occurrence in that cohort across all 120 or so repertoires.

Library method: the immunoSEQ multiplex PCR assay. Turning to the authors' computational methods: To diagnose cytomegalovirus status from the catalog of TCR beta chain sequences, a statistical classification framework was built. The immuneACCESS repertoire file appears here via TCRdb, limited to in-frame rearrangements. These files lack a portion of the clones; in checked studies, under half of the deficit traces to unresolved V genes, and the cause of the others is not known. V and J calls and clone size are as listed in that table; D and trimming were resolved from the DNA. The sample has 200,000 to 250,000 clones on record, roughly 84% of them singletons. 1.5% to 2% of the sample goes to the ten largest clones. The donors were included in the validation cohort of 100 to 150 subjects, a group kept apart from the 666-subject first cohort. Unmatched junction bases come to 9, with V trimmed by 7 bases and J by 5 bases. From a lookup of the germline V gene, CDR1 and CDR2 are SQVTM and ANQGSEA. The CDR3 holds 13 amino acids from the cysteine to the phenylalanine. The retained sequence is limited to the CDR3, 39 bases, with the frame set at the first base.

The TCR comes from a woman between 18 and 29 years old in good health and CMV-seropositive. Sequencing was carried out using PBMCs. The sequence joins TRBV29-1 to TRBJ1-1, and 8 bases in between align with TRBD1. The nucleotide sequence is given as TGCAGCGCCGCGTGGCAGGGGGCGACTGAAGCTTTCTTT. The translation is CSAAWQGATEAFF. With the rest looked up from the reference TRBV29-1 and TRBJ1-1 genes rather than sequenced, the full variable domain is SAVISQKPSRDICQRGTSLTIQCQVDSQVTMMFWYRQQPGQSLTLIATANQGSEATYESGFVIDKFPISRPNLTFSTLTVSNMSPEDSSIYLCSAAWQGATEAFFGQGTRLTVV.